This TCR beta chain comes out of a study of kidney transplant recipient with SARS-CoV-2 infection. One entry per CDR3 protein, called by TCRdb with MiXCR from the reads. The table records about 240,000 distinct CDR3 sequences, roughly 26% of them present only once. This clonotype was counted a few times. Germline trimming cut 6 bases from V and 5 bases from J; bases unmatched to any gene: 5. The CDR3 runs 13 residues. The germline V gene has CDR1 MNHEY and CDR2 SVGAGI. The genes are TRBV6-5 and TRBJ2-3; TRBD1 matches at 7 bases. Sequencing was performed on a blood sample, taken at baseline and on day 111 from a kidney transplant recipient. This clonotype was sampled from a male patient aged 25 to 39 who had COVID-19 and was a kidney transplant recipient. The graft donor may be the source of some T cells. Written as DNA, the CDR3 is TGTGCCAGCAGAAAGAACAGGGGAGATACGCAGTATTTT. It translates to CASRKNRGDTQYF.